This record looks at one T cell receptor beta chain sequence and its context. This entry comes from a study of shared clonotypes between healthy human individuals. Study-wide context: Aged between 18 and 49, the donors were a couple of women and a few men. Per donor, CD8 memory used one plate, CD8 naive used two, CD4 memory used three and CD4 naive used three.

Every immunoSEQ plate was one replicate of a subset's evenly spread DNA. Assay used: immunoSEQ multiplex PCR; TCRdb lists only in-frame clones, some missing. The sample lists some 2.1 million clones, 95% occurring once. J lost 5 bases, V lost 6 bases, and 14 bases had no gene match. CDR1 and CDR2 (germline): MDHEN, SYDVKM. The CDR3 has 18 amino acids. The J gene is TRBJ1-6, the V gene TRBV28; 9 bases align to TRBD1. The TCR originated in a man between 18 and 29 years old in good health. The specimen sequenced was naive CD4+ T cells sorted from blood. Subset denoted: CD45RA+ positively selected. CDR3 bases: TGTGCCAGCAGCCAACATCGACAGGGGGACAGTAATAATTCACCCCTCCACTTT. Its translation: CASSQHRQGDSNNSPLHF.